This T cell receptor (beta chain) was identified in a study of OX40 agonist ivuxolimab in advanced cancers. Study-wide background: The patients got ivuxolimab, which is an agonistic anti-OX40 (CD134) antibody. General study points: Low normalized clonal expansion also occurred in some nonresponding patients.

Regarding this clone: Antigen: not known.

This CDR3 contains 14 residues. Trimming removed 2 bases at V and 4 bases at J, with 11 bases between. Germline-derived CDR1 and CDR2 are PRHDT and FYEKMQ (reference sequence). Method: immunoSEQ multiplex PCR; TCRdb's copy keeps in-frame clones and lacks some. The repertoire holds under 100,000 clones, 84% seen once, with less than 5.5% in the top ten. The input for sequencing was CD4+ or CD8+ T cells sorted from blood, taken in a trial of the OX40 agonist ivuxolimab. This sequence was found in an adult with an advanced solid tumor such as melanoma, head and neck, liver or kidney cancer. J is TRBJ1-2 and V is TRBV13; D might be TRBD1 (6 bases). The CDR3 loop reads CASSLQTGPYGYTF. DNA of the CDR3: TGTGCCAGCAGCTTACAGACAGGCCCCTATGGCTACACCTTC.